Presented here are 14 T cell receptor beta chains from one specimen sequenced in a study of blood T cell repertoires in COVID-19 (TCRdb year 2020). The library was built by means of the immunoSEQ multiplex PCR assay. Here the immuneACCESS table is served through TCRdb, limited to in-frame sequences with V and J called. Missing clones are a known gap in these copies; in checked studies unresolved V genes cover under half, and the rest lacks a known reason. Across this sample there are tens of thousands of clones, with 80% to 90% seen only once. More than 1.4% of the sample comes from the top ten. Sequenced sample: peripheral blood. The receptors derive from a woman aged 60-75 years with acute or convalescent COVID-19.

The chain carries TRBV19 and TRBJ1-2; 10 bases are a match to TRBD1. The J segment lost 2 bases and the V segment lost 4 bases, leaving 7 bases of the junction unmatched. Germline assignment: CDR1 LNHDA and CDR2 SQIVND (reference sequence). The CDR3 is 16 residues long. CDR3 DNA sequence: TGTGCCAGTAGTAAAAAGGGACAGGGGACCAACTATGGCTACACCTTC. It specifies CASSKKGQGTNYGYTF.

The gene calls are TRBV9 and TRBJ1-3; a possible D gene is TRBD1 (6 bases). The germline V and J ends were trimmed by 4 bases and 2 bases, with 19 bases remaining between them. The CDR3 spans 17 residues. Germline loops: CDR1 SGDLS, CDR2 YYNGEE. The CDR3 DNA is TGTGCCAGCAGCACACCTCCCGGGACATCCCCTGGAAACACCATATATTTT. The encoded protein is CASSTPPGTSPGNTIYF.

Here the CDR3 reads CASRRDRNQPQHF. Written as DNA, the CDR3 is TGTGCCAGCAGGAGGGATAGGAATCAGCCCCAGCATTTT. The chain uses TRBV6-5 and TRBJ1-5; D unclear. Trimming took 6 bases from V and 4 from J, leaving 10 bases between them. CDR1 is MNHEY, CDR2 SVGAGI, per germline. This CDR3 has 13 residues.

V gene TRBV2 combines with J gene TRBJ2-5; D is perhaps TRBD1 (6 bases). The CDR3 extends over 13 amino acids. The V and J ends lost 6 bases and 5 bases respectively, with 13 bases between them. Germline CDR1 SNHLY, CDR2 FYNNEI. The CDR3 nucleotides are TGTGCCAGCAGCCGGGACATAGTCGAGACCCAGTACTTC. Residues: CASSRDIVETQYF.

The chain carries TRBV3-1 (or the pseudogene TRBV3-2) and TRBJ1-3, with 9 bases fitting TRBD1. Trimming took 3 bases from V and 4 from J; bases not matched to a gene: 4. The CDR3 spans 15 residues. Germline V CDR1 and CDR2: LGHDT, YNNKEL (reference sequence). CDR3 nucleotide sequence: TGTGCCAGCAGCCAGGCCGGGACAGGGGGAAACACCATATATTTT. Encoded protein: CASSQAGTGGNTIYF.

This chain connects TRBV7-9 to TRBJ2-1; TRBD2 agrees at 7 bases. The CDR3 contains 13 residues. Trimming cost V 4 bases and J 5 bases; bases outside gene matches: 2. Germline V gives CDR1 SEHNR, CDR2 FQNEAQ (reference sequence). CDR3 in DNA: TGTGCCAGCAGCTGGCTAGCGGACAATGAGCAGTTCTTC. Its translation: CASSWLADNEQFF.

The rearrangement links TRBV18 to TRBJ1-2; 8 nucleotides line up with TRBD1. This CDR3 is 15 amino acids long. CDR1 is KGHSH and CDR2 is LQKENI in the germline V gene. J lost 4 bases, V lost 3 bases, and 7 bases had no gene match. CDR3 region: CASSPSTGESYGYTF. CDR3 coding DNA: TGTGCCAGCTCACCGTCGACAGGGGAGTCCTATGGCTACACCTTC. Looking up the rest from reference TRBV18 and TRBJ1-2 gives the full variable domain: NAGVMQNPRHLVRRRGQEARLRCSPMKGHSHVYWYRQLPEEGLKFMVYLQKENIIDESGMPKERFSAEFPKEGPSILRIQQVVRGDSAAYFCASSPSTGESYGYTFGSGTRLTVV.

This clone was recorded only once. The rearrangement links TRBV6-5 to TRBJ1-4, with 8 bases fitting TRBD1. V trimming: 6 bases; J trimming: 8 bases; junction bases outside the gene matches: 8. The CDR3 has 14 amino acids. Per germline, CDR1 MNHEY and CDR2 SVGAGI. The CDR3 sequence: CASRPGGREEKLFF. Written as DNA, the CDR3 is TGTGCCAGCAGGCCAGGGGGCCGAGAAGAAAAACTGTTTTTT.

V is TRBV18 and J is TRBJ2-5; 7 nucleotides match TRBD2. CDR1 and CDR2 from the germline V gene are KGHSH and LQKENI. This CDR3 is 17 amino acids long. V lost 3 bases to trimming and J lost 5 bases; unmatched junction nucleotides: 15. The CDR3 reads CASSPPGGSGWRETQYF. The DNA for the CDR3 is TGTGCCAGCTCACCGCCCGGCGGGAGCGGGTGGAGGGAGACCCAGTACTTC.

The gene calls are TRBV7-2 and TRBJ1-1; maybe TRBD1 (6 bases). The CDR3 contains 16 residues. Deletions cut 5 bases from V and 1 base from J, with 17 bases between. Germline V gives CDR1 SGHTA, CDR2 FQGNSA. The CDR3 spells CASSPWPGHSNTEAFF. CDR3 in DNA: TGTGCCAGCAGCCCCTGGCCGGGACATTCGAACACTGAAGCTTTCTTT.

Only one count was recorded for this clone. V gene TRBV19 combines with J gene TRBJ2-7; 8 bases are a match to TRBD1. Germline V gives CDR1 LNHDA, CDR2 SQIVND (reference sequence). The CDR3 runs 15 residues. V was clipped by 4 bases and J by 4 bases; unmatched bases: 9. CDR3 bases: TGTGCCAGTAGTACCCAACCCGGACAGGGATACGAGCAGTACTTC. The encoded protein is CASSTQPGQGYEQYF.

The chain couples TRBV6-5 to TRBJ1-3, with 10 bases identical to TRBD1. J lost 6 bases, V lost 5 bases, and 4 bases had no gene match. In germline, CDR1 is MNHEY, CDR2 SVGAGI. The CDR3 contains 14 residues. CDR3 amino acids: CASSQTGGKNTIYF. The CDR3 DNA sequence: TGTGCCAGCAGTCAGACAGGGGGCAAAAACACCATATATTTT.

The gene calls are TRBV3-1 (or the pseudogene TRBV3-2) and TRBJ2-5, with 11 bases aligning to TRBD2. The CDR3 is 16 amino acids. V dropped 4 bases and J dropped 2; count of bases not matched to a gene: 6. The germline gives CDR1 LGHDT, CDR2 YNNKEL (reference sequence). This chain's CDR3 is CASSPRGLAVQETQYF. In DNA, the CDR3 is TGTGCCAGCAGCCCTCGGGGACTAGCGGTACAAGAGACCCAGTACTTC.

CDR3 coding DNA: TGTGCCAGCAGTTATCGGGATTCGAACACTGAAGCTTTCTTT. This codes for CASSYRDSNTEAFF. V and J are TRBV6-5 and TRBJ1-1; no definite D call. The ends were cut back, 3 bases at V and 1 base at J, with 9 bases in the middle. The germline CDR1 and CDR2 sequences are MNHEY and SVGAGI. This CDR3 contains 14 residues.